A single sample is the source of the 32 T cell receptor beta chains below, sequenced in a study of T cells in localized non-small cell lung cancer. Profiling relied on immunoSEQ multiplex PCR, and the TCRdb table lists in-frame clones only, not all of them. The sample yields 45,000 to 60,000 clones, under 85% seen once. The source material was peripheral blood, sampled before any cancer treatment. The origin of the receptors is a female donor aged 60 or older with stage II squamous cell lung carcinoma.

CDR3 sequence: CASSPGAGAWETQYF. The CDR3 DNA reads TGTGCCAGCAGCCCCGGGGCGGGGGCCTGGGAGACCCAGTACTTC. V and J are TRBV7-2 and TRBJ2-5; a weak D match, TRBD2 (7 bases). The CDR3 spans 15 residues. Trimming shortened V by 5 bases and J by 5 bases, and 18 bases separated the two germline ends. CDR1 and CDR2 from the germline V gene are SGHTA and FQGNSA.

The gene calls are TRBV19 and TRBJ1-2, with D perhaps matching TRBD1 (5 bases). Germline V lookup: CDR1 LNHDA, CDR2 SQIVND (reference sequence). This CDR3 region has 13 residues. Trimming took 7 bases from V and 1 from J, leaving 10 bases between them. The CDR3 DNA is TGTGCCAGTACCGGGGCCTATAACTATGGCTACACCTTC. Its translation: CASTGAYNYGYTF. Looking up the rest from reference TRBV19 and TRBJ1-2 gives the full variable domain: DGGITQSPKYLFRKEGQNVTLSCEQNLNHDAMYWYRQDPGQGLRLIYYSQIVNDFQKGDIAEGYSVSREKKESFPLTVTSAQKNPTAFYLCASTGAYNYGYTFGSGTRLTVV.

The rearrangement joins TRBV7-9 to TRBJ1-3; D is uncertain. Germline V gene data show CDR1 as SEHNR and CDR2 as FQNEAQ (reference sequence). This CDR3 has 15 residues. V lost 2 bases to trimming and J lost 3 bases, with 11 bases between them. DNA for the CDR3: TGTGCCAGCAGCTTATCGACGGGGTATGGAAACACCATATATTTT. Translating gives CASSLSTGYGNTIYF. The full variable domain, rest sourced from reference TRBV7-9 and TRBJ1-3, is DTGVSQNPRHKITKRGQNVTFRCDPISEHNRLYWYRQTLGQGPEFLTYFQNEAQLEKSRLLSDRFSAERPKGSFSTLEIQRTEQGDSAMYLCASSLSTGYGNTIYFGEGSWLTVV.

V is TRBV4-2 and J is TRBJ2-3, with 7 bases that match TRBD2. Trimming removed 0 bases from V and 4 bases from J; junction bases left unmatched: 13. In germline, CDR1 is LGHNA, CDR2 YNFKEQ. The CDR3 is made up of 18 amino acids. CDR3 in amino acids: CASSQESQLAAFADTQYF. The CDR3 bases are TGTGCCAGCAGCCAAGAGTCCCAGCTAGCGGCGTTCGCAGATACGCAGTATTTT.

This clone was seen just once. The rearrangement links TRBV6-6 to TRBJ2-7; possible D gene TRBD1, 8 bases. The CDR3 extends over 13 amino acids. CDR1 and CDR2 (germline): MNHNY, SVGAGI (reference sequence). V dropped 11 bases and J dropped 4 bases, with 18 bases sitting between them. CDR3 residues: CAAIDRGGYEQYF. The DNA of the CDR3 is TGTGCCGCTATTGACAGGGGAGGGTACGAGCAGTACTTC.

This chain links TRBV7-9 with TRBJ1-2, with unresolved D. The V gene lost 1 base and the J gene lost 6 bases, with 9 bases spanning the gap. This CDR3 region has 13 residues. CDR1 is SEHNR, CDR2 FQNEAQ, per germline (reference sequence). The CDR3 DNA reads as TGTGCCAGCAGCTTAGGGCAGCAAAATGGCTACACCTTC. Encoded protein: CASSLGQQNGYTF.

This chain joins TRBV6-5 and TRBJ1-1; possible D gene TRBD1, 6 bases. The CDR3 runs to 11 residues. Germline CDR1 reads MNHEY; CDR2 reads SVGAGI. With 9 bases removed from V and 5 bases from J, the gap between germline ends came to 10 bases. The chain's CDR3 is CASWRGTEAFF. The CDR3 nucleotides read TGTGCCAGTTGGAGGGGGACTGAAGCTTTCTTT.

The chain links TRBV7-9 to TRBJ1-4; D unclear. The CDR3 runs to 15 residues. Trimming took off 1 base at V and 1 base at J, with 7 bases between the two ends. Germline lookup yields CDR1 SEHNR and CDR2 FQNEAQ (reference sequence). CDR3 DNA sequence: TGTGCCAGCAGCTTAGGAAGCGGAACTAATGAAAAACTGTTTTTT. Translated, it gives CASSLGSGTNEKLFF.

The chain carries TRBV7-6 and TRBJ1-2; a weak D match, TRBD1 (5 bases). V was cut by 1 base and J by 4 bases, with 7 bases left in between. This CDR3 is 13 amino acids long. Germline V CDR1 and CDR2: SGHVS, FNYEAQ. The CDR3 nucleotides read TGTGCCAGCAGCTTAGAACAGGCCTATGGCTACACCTTC. As protein: CASSLEQAYGYTF.

This clone was seen more than once but under ten times. The chain links TRBV9 to TRBJ1-1, with TRBD1 matching over 8 bases. This CDR3 is 18 amino acids long. V lost 3 bases, J lost 0 bases, and 13 bases stayed unmatched. CDR1 SGDLS and CDR2 YYNGEE come from the germline V gene. This CDR3 reads CASSEMTGVEGMNTEAFF. In DNA form, the CDR3 reads TGTGCCAGCAGCGAGATGACAGGGGTAGAAGGGATGAACACTGAAGCTTTCTTT.

V and J are TRBV11-2 and TRBJ2-1, with unresolved D. Per germline, CDR1 SGHAT and CDR2 FQNNGV. V dropped 3 bases and J dropped 4 bases, with 4 bases sitting between them. The CDR3 consists of 12 residues. For the CDR3, the DNA is TGTGCCAGCAGCTTCAGGTACAATGAGCAGTTCTTC. Its translation is CASSFRYNEQFF.

The rearrangement uses TRBV7-2 and TRBJ1-2; D possibly corresponds to TRBD1 (6 bases). The CDR3 is made up of 13 amino acids. In germline, CDR1 is SGHTA, CDR2 FQGNSA. With 3 bases removed from V and 8 bases from J, the gap between germline ends came to 13 bases. CDR3 DNA sequence: TGTGCCAGCAGCTTTTCCGGGACATCAGGCTACACCTTC. This codes for CASSFSGTSGYTF.

The rearrangement uses TRBV7-2 and TRBJ1-2; TRBD1 matches 7 bases. Trimming cost V 5 bases and J 8 bases; bases outside gene matches: 8. CDR1 and CDR2 from the germline V gene are SGHTA and FQGNSA. CDR3 size: 13 residues. The CDR3 nucleotides read TGTGCCAGCAGCACCGGACAGGTTGGGGGCTACACCTTC. Protein sequence: CASSTGQVGGYTF.

The chain joins TRBV5-1 to TRBJ2-5; 9 bases are shared with TRBD1. V was pared by 4 bases and J by 5 bases, with 9 bases of the junction left unmatched. The CDR3 length is 15 residues. The germline V gene encodes CDR1 SGHRS and CDR2 YFSETQ. CDR3 in amino acids: CASSDGTGWPETQYF. The CDR3 region has the DNA TGCGCCAGCAGCGACGGGACAGGGTGGCCGGAGACCCAGTACTTC.

The chain combines TRBV21-1 with TRBJ2-7. TRBV21-1 is noted as a pseudogene. The CDR3 consists of 15 residues. The CDR3 DNA is TGTGCCAGCAGCAAAAAGGGACGGACGGACTACGAGCAGTACTTC. Translated, it gives CASSKKGRTDYEQYF.

CDR3 residues: CASSSLRQGALYGYTF. The CDR3 DNA is TGTGCCAGTAGTTCCCTTCGACAGGGGGCTTTGTATGGCTACACCTTC. This rearrangement joins TRBV19 to TRBJ1-2; 10 bases are shared with TRBD1. From germline, CDR1 is LNHDA and CDR2 SQIVND (reference sequence). CDR3 size: 16 residues. The trim removed 5 bases at V and 5 bases at J, leaving 11 bases unmatched.

This chain links TRBV5-8 with TRBJ1-2; D possibly corresponds to TRBD1 (6 bases). CDR3 size: 11 residues. Looked up from germline, CDR1 is SGHTS and CDR2 is YDEGEE. CDR3 in amino acids: CATGTDYGYTF. The CDR3 DNA reads as TGTGCTACAGGGACTGATTATGGCTACACCTTC.

This clone was counted only a few times. The J gene is TRBJ1-1, the V gene TRBV29-1; TRBD1 is a possible D gene (5 bases). The CDR3 loop spans 12 amino acids. From germline, CDR1 is SQVTM and CDR2 ANQGSEA. V was shortened by 7 bases and J by 8 bases, with 17 bases between the two germline ends. The CDR3 DNA sequence: TGCAGCGCCAAAACCGGGACGATCGAAGCTTTCTTT. It codes for CSAKTGTIEAFF. The variable domain in full, completed from reference TRBV29-1 and TRBJ1-1, reads SAVISQKPSRDICQRGTSLTIQCQVDSQVTMMFWYRQQPGQSLTLIATANQGSEATYESGFVIDKFPISRPNLTFSTLTVSNMSPEDSSIYLCSAKTGTIEAFFGQGTRLTVV.

The chain couples TRBV5-5 to TRBJ2-3; 7 bases match TRBD1. This CDR3 is built from 15 residues. Trimming cost V 0 bases and J 2 bases; bases outside gene matches: 3. CDR1 is SGHKS and CDR2 is YYEKEE in the germline V gene (reference sequence). The CDR3 loop is CASSLEGGPTDTQYF. The CDR3 DNA is TGTGCCAGCAGCTTGGAAGGGGGCCCCACAGATACGCAGTATTTT.

J is TRBJ1-2 and V is TRBV19, with unresolved D. The V end lost 6 bases, the J end lost 4 bases, and 9 bases lay between the germline ends. The length of the CDR3 is 12 residues. Per germline, CDR1 LNHDA and CDR2 SQIVND (reference sequence). CDR3 nucleotide sequence: TGTGCCAGTAGCGGTAGATCCTATGGCTACACCTTC. It translates to CASSGRSYGYTF.

The rearrangement links TRBV19 to TRBJ1-1, with TRBD1 matching 11 bases. CDR3 length: 14 residues. The V gene's germline CDR1 is LNHDA and CDR2 SQIVND (reference sequence). V lost 3 bases, J lost 5 bases, and 2 bases stayed unmatched. The DNA of the CDR3 is TGTGCCAGTAGTATGGACAGGGGGCCAACTGAAGCTTTCTTT. It is translated as CASSMDRGPTEAFF.

This chain uses TRBV4-1 with TRBJ1-1; a weak D match, TRBD1 (5 bases). The CDR3 covers 13 residues. Trimming removed 9 bases at V and 6 bases at J, with 17 bases between. Germline CDR1 MGHRA, CDR2 YSYEKL. Here the CDR3 DNA reads TGCGCCAGTCGACTCAGGGAGGACGCTGAAGCTTTCTTT. It yields the protein CASRLREDAEAFF.

The rearrangement uses TRBV13 and TRBJ2-2, with TRBD1 matching over 10 bases. This CDR3 is built from 16 residues. V lost 5 bases to trimming and J lost 1 base; unmatched junction nucleotides: 4. Germline lookup yields CDR1 PRHDT and CDR2 FYEKMQ (reference sequence). CDR3 region: CASSLRDRGNTGELFF. The CDR3 DNA is TGTGCCAGCAGCCTTCGGGACAGGGGGAACACCGGGGAGCTGTTTTTT.

The chain joins TRBV19 to TRBJ2-4; D not certain. CDR3 length equals 16 residues. V was clipped by 5 bases and J by 7 bases, with 21 bases between them. Germline V gene data show CDR1 as LNHDA and CDR2 as SQIVND (reference sequence). This chain's CDR3 is CASSPNPWPSGNIQYF. CDR3 DNA sequence: TGTGCCAGTAGTCCGAACCCCTGGCCTTCCGGGAACATTCAGTACTTC.

J is TRBJ1-1 and V is TRBV27; TRBD1 matches at 7 bases. Unmatched junction bases numbered 7, after V lost 5 bases and J lost 7 bases. Per germline, CDR1 MNHEY and CDR2 SMNVEV (reference sequence). This CDR3 region has 13 residues. CDR3 region: CASSQGDSLEAFF. CDR3 DNA sequence: TGTGCCAGCAGTCAAGGGGACAGCCTTGAAGCTTTCTTT.

The rearrangement uses TRBV11-2 and TRBJ1-6, with TRBD1 identical over 9 bases. V was pared by 5 bases and J by 5 bases, with 4 bases of the junction left unmatched. The CDR3 loop spans 15 amino acids. CDR1 is SGHAT, CDR2 FQNNGV, per germline. CDR3 protein: CASSRQGDDNSPLHF. The CDR3 DNA follows: TGTGCCAGCAGCCGACAGGGGGATGATAATTCACCCCTCCACTTT.

This sequence joins TRBV5-6 and TRBJ2-7; the D is unclear. The CDR3 is 12 amino acids. V shed 4 bases and J shed 5 bases, with 10 bases lying between them. The germline CDR1 and CDR2 sequences are SGHDT and YYEEEE. The CDR3 is CASSPGRDEQYF. The CDR3 nucleotides are TGTGCCAGCAGCCCAGGCCGGGACGAGCAGTACTTC.

This clone was counted only a few times. V is TRBV19 and J is TRBJ2-7; TRBD1 aligns across 7 bases. Germline values: CDR1 LNHDA, CDR2 SQIVND (reference sequence). The trim removed 6 bases at V and 5 bases at J, leaving 10 bases unmatched. The CDR3 contains 14 residues. CDR3 sequence reads: CASSLSNRGDEQYF. The CDR3 DNA sequence: TGTGCCAGTAGCCTTTCCAACAGGGGAGACGAGCAGTACTTC.

This clone was detected only once. This chain joins TRBV7-2 and TRBJ1-1; D unclear. The CDR3 is 15 amino acids. Germline V gene data show CDR1 as SGHTA and CDR2 as FQGNSA. Trimming stripped 1 base from V and 6 bases from J, with 15 bases between. CDR3 coding DNA: TGTGCCAGCAGCTTAGACCGGTCGCCAAACTCTGAAGCTTTCTTT. Its protein product is CASSLDRSPNSEAFF.

The chain has TRBV30 and TRBJ2-7; perhaps TRBD2 as D (6 bases). Germline CDR1 GTSNPN, CDR2 SVGIG (reference sequence). This CDR3 is built from 15 residues. Trimming cost V 2 bases and J 1 base, with 15 bases left between them. The CDR3, as DNA: TGTGCCTGGAGTCAAAGGGACTTTAAATCCTACGAGCAGTACTTC. Amino acid sequence: CAWSQRDFKSYEQYF.

V is TRBV5-1 and J is TRBJ1-1; 10 bases map to TRBD1. The CDR3 covers 15 residues. The germline CDR1 and CDR2 sequences are SGHRS and YFSETQ. Losses at the gene ends were 4 bases for V and 4 bases for J; bases not matched to a gene: 7. CDR3 region: CASSTGQGWSTEAFF. CDR3 nucleotides: TGCGCCAGCAGCACGGGACAGGGGTGGAGCACTGAAGCTTTCTTT.

The rearrangement joins TRBV4-3 to TRBJ1-1; possible D gene TRBD1, 5 bases. This CDR3 is built from 13 residues. V lost 6 bases and J lost 4, with 12 bases in between. Per the germline V gene, CDR1 is LGHNA and CDR2 is YSLEER. The CDR3 region is CASRDSPSTEAFF. CDR3 sequence (DNA): TGCGCCAGCAGAGACAGCCCGAGCACTGAAGCTTTCTTT.